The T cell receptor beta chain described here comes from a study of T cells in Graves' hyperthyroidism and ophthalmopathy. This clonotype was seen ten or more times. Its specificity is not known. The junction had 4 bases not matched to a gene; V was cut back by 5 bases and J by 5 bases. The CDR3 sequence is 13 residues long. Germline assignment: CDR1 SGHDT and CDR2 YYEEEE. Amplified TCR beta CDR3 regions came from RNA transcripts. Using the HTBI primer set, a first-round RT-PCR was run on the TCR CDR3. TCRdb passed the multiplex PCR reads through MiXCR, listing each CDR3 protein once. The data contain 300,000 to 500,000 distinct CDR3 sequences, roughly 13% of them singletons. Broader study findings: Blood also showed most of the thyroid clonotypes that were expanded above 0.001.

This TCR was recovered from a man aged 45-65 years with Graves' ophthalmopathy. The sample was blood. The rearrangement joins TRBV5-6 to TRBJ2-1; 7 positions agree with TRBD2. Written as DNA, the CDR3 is TGTGCCAGCAGGCCTAGCGGCAACAATGAGCAGTTCTTC. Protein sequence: CASRPSGNNEQFF.